This note documents a single T cell receptor (beta chain) sequence. The antigen is unknown. The record originates from a study of shared clonotypes between healthy human individuals. Points from the study as a whole: Between four donors, naive CD4 clonotypes were shared at a level of about 5%.

As processed by the authors: Filtering differed for immunoSEQ, which gave only junction sequences without quality scores. Generated by immunoSEQ multiplex PCR, the TCRdb table keeps only in-frame clones and is missing some. V and J calls and clone size follow that table, whereas D and trimming were derived from the DNA. The sample consists of 2 million to 2.5 million clones, over 85% of them appearing once. Germline CDR1 SGHVS, CDR2 FNYEAQ. The CDR3 extends over 15 amino acids. V lost 2 bases and J 3 bases, leaving 13 bases between the germline ends. Sequenced: naive CD4+ T cells from PBMCs. The subset is: CD45RA+ positively selected. The chain uses TRBV7-6 and TRBJ2-5; D is possibly TRBD2 (5 bases). This sequence originates from a man aged 18 to 29 in good health. Some clones in this sample may be carry-over from other donors' samples. DNA of the CDR3: TGTGCCAGCAGCTTATTCGGGGTTGTGGAAGAGACCCAGTACTTC. This sequence encodes CASSLFGVVEETQYF.